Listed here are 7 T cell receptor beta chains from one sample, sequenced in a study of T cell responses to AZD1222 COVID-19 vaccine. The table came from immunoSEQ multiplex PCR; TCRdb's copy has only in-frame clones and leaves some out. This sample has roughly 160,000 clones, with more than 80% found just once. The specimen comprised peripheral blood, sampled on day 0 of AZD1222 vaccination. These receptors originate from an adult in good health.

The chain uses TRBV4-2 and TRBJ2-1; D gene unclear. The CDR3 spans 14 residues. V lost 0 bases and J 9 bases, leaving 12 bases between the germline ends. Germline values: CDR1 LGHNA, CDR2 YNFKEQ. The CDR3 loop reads CASSQEKHAGEQFF. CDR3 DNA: TGTGCCAGCAGCCAAGAAAAGCACGCCGGTGAGCAGTTCTTC.

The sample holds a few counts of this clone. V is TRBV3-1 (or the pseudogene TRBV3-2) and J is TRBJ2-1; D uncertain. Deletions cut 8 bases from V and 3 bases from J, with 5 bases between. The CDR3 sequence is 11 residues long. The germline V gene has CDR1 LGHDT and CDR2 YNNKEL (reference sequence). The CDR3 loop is CASQHYNEQFF. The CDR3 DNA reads TGTGCCAGCCAACACTACAATGAGCAGTTCTTC.

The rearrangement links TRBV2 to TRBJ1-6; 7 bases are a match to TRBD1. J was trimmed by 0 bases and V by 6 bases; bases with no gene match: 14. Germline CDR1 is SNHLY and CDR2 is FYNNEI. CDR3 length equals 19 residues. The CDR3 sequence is CASSAPQLQGSSYNSPLHF. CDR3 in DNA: TGTGCCAGCAGCGCGCCACAACTACAGGGGAGCTCCTATAATTCACCCCTCCACTTT.

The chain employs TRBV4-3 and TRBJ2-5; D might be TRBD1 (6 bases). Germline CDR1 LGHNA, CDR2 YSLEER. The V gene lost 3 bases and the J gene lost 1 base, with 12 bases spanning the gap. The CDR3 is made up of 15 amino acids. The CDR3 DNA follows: TGCGCCAGCAGCCAGGGGGCAGTATTCCAAGAGACCCAGTACTTC. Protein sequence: CASSQGAVFQETQYF.

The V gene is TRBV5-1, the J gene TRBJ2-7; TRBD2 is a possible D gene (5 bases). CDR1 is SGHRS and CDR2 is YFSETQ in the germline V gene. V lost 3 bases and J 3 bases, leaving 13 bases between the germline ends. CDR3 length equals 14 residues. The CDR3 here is CASSSTGSNYEQYF. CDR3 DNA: TGCGCCAGCAGCTCCACGGGGTCTAACTACGAGCAGTACTTC.

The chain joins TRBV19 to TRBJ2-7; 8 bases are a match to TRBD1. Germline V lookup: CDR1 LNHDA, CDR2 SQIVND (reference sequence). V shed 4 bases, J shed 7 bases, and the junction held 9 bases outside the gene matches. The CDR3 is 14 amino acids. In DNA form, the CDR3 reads TGTGCCAGTAGTACGACGACAGGGGCGGGGGAGCAGTACTTC. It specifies CASSTTTGAGEQYF.

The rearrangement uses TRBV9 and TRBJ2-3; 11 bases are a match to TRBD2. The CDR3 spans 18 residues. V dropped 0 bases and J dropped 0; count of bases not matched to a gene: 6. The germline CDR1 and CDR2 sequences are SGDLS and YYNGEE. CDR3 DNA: TGTGCCAGCAGCGTAGGTAGCGGGGGGGCGACGAGCACAGATACGCAGTATTTT. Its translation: CASSVGSGGATSTDTQYF. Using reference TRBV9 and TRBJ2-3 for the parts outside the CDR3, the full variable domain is DSGVTQTPKHLITATGQRVTLRCSPRSGDLSVYWYQQSLDQGLQFLIQYYNGEERAKGNILERFSAQQFPDLHSELNLSSLELGDSALYFCASSVGSGGATSTDTQYFGPGTRLTVL.